The entry below describes one T cell receptor beta chain. Its target is unknown. The sample comes from a study of blood T cells in healthy people across ages. Study-level points and caveats: Comparison with aged donors showed that long-lived donors had more naive CD4+ cells and higher diversity. Total diversity from one million sequenced T cells was likely underestimated.

The CDR3 has 15 residues. Between the trimmed V and J ends, which lost 5 bases and 0 bases, there was a span of 14 bases. Germline CDR1 reads SQVTM; CDR2 reads ANQGSEA. Primed by a sample-barcoded 5' primer and a J-beta primer mix, a second PCR proceeded for about 6 to 12 cycles. MiXCR, run by TCRdb on the 5' RACE reads, gives a single entry per CDR3 protein. Among 850,000 to 1,300,000 distinct CDR3 sequences, 40% to 45% were seen once, and the ten largest hold 18%. Sample: blood. The source is a woman aged 55 to 70 in good health. The J gene is TRBJ2-1, the V gene TRBV29-1; perhaps TRBD1 as D (5 bases). The CDR3, as DNA: TGCAGCGTTAAGGGGTCGGACCCCTCCTACAATGAGCAGTTCTTC. Its protein product is CSVKGSDPSYNEQFF.